This T cell receptor beta chain comes out of a study of cytomegalovirus exposure and HLA in healthy donors. Primers: 60 Vbeta forward and 13 Jbeta reverse. Here immunoSEQ multiplex PCR was the method, and the copy in TCRdb shows in-frame clones only, minus some. The sample contains roughly 49,000 clones, about 77% of which appear only once. In its sample, this clone was seen once. The sequencing input was PBMCs. The source of this sequence is a woman aged 40 to 50 in good health and CMV-seropositive.

The CDR3 nucleotides read TGCAGCGTCGAACTCACAGATACGCAGTATTTT. Translating it yields CSVELTDTQYF. The J gene is TRBJ2-3, the V gene TRBV29-1, with no clear D. The CDR3 totals 11 residues. Trimming removed 6 bases at V and 2 bases at J, with 6 bases between. CDR1 is SQVTM and CDR2 is ANQGSEA in the germline V gene.